Following are 22 T cell receptor beta chains from one sample sequenced in a study of blood T cell repertoires in COVID-19. Sequencing used immunoSEQ multiplex PCR; TCRdb keeps in-frame clones, though not all of them. The sample contains some 250,000 clones, roughly 85% of which appear only once. The specimen sequenced was PBMCs or T cells enriched from blood (not recorded which). The receptors stem from a woman in her fifties or sixties who had recovered from COVID-19.

The chain recombines TRBV19 with TRBJ1-1, with a possible D match to TRBD1 (6 bases). The CDR3 length is 15 residues. Germline values: CDR1 LNHDA, CDR2 SQIVND (reference sequence). V was pared by 5 bases and J by 5 bases, with 18 bases between. The CDR3 region is CASSFMGAQGTEAFF. In DNA form, the CDR3 reads TGTGCCAGTAGTTTCATGGGGGCCCAAGGGACTGAAGCTTTCTTT.

The chain employs TRBV30 and TRBJ1-1; D unresolved. V lost 1 base and J lost 4, with 10 bases in between. The CDR3 has 13 residues. Germline V lookup: CDR1 GTSNPN, CDR2 SVGIG (reference sequence). The CDR3 region has the DNA TGTGCCTGGAGTGCGTCCAGCGGCACTGAAGCTTTCTTT. This encodes CAWSASSGTEAFF.

The J gene is TRBJ1-2, the V gene TRBV10-3; 7 bases agree with TRBD1. Looked up from germline, CDR1 is ENHRY and CDR2 is SYGVKD. This CDR3 has 13 residues. Trimming took 3 bases from V and 2 from J; bases not matched to a gene: 0. CDR3 amino acids: CAISEQGNYGYTF. Here the CDR3 DNA reads TGTGCCATCAGTGAACAGGGGAACTATGGCTACACCTTC.

The rearrangement uses TRBV28 and TRBJ1-3; TRBD1 matches 9 bases. The CDR3 covers 15 residues. Germline assignment: CDR1 MDHEN and CDR2 SYDVKM. Unmatched junction bases numbered 12, after V lost 6 bases and J lost 9 bases. In nucleotides, the CDR3 is TGTGCCAGCAGATACACCGGGACAGGGATCTCCACCATATATTTT. Translating gives CASRYTGTGISTIYF.

The V gene is TRBV7-2, the J gene TRBJ2-1; tentatively, D is TRBD1 (6 bases). CDR1 and CDR2 (germline): SGHTA, FQGNSA. This CDR3 spans 15 amino acids. V was clipped by 1 base and J by 2 bases, with 9 bases between them. The chain's CDR3 is CASSLETGPYNEQFF. The CDR3 DNA reads TGTGCCAGCAGCTTAGAGACAGGCCCCTACAATGAGCAGTTCTTC.

Worth noting for this clone: A much larger clone differs from this one at a single base, so this may be a read error. This sequence joins TRBV6-4 and TRBJ2-7; 10 bases align to TRBD1. CDR1 is MRHNA, CDR2 SNTAGT, per germline. Unmatched junction bases numbered 2, after V lost 10 bases and J lost 2 bases. The CDR3 covers 12 residues. CDR3 protein: CATGTGAYEQYF. CDR3 nucleotides: TGTGCCACCGGGACAGGGGCCTACGAGCAGTACTTC.

The CDR3 DNA sequence: TGTGCCAGCAGCTTAGGATCAGAAACAGATACGCAGTATTTT. Its translation is CASSLGSETDTQYF. The chain carries TRBV7-9 and TRBJ2-3, with unresolved D. The CDR3 sequence is 14 residues long. Deletions cut 1 base from V and 3 bases from J, with 8 bases between. Germline CDR1 reads SEHNR; CDR2 reads FQNEAQ (reference sequence).

V and J are TRBV5-1 and TRBJ2-2; TRBD1 agrees at 8 bases. The CDR3 runs to 15 residues. Germline-derived CDR1 and CDR2 are SGHRS and YFSETQ. The V segment lost 5 bases and the J segment 3 bases; nucleotides outside the gene matches: 6. DNA for the CDR3: TGCGCCAGCAGGATGCAGGGGGCTTACACCGGGGAGCTGTTTTTT. It specifies CASRMQGAYTGELFF.

The chain joins TRBV28 to TRBJ1-4, with 8 bases that match TRBD1. The CDR3 consists of 15 residues. The germline V gene encodes CDR1 MDHEN and CDR2 SYDVKM. J lost 6 bases, V lost 5 bases, and 8 bases had no gene match. The CDR3 reads CASSEQGAQYEKLFF. CDR3 in DNA: TGTGCCAGCAGTGAGCAGGGGGCCCAATATGAAAAACTGTTTTTT.

This clone has a single count. The chain couples TRBV19 to TRBJ2-1; 9 bases are shared with TRBD1. CDR3 length: 16 residues. V shed 7 bases and J 7 bases; nucleotides not matched to a gene: 14. Germline V gene lookup returns CDR1 LNHDA and CDR2 SQIVND (reference sequence). DNA for the CDR3: TGTGCCAGTACCGTGACCGGGACAGGGTATATTAATGAGCAGTTCTTC. This codes for CASTVTGTGYINEQFF.

CDR3 DNA sequence: TGCGCCAGCAGCTTGGAGGGGTGGGACAGTTGTTTCTTT. The encoded protein is CASSLEGWDSCFF. The genes are TRBV5-1 and TRBJ1-1; TRBD1 matches at 7 bases. CDR1 and CDR2 from the germline V gene are SGHRS and YFSETQ. Trimming cost V 0 bases and J 13 bases; bases outside gene matches: 9. The CDR3 loop spans 13 amino acids.

This clone was detected a few times. V usage is TRBV28 and J usage is TRBJ1-2, with 7 bases fitting TRBD1. The CDR3 loop spans 17 amino acids. V lost 6 bases and J lost 8; bases outside the gene matches: 21. Germline loops: CDR1 MDHEN, CDR2 SYDVKM. The CDR3 sequence: CASSPGGKRPEMRGYTF. Written as DNA, the CDR3 is TGTGCCAGCAGCCCAGGGGGGAAAAGACCTGAGATGAGGGGCTACACCTTC.

This chain joins TRBV29-1 and TRBJ1-1, with 9 nucleotides matching TRBD1. Unmatched junction bases numbered 10, after V lost 7 bases and J lost 4 bases. Germline V gene lookup returns CDR1 SQVTM and CDR2 ANQGSEA. CDR3 length equals 14 residues. Here the CDR3 DNA reads TGCAGCGGGGGGTTTATGGACAGGGGCACTGAAGCTTTCTTT. The encoded protein is CSGGFMDRGTEAFF.

The rearrangement links TRBV7-9 to TRBJ1-3, with unresolved D. Trimming took 5 bases from V and 5 from J, leaving 16 bases between them. This CDR3 spans 15 amino acids. CDR1 SEHNR and CDR2 FQNEAQ come from the germline V gene (reference sequence). The CDR3 sequence: CASSPRLENRNTIYF. The CDR3 DNA sequence: TGTGCCAGCAGCCCTCGTCTCGAGAATAGAAACACCATATATTTT.

The chain couples TRBV28 to TRBJ1-2; 9 nucleotides agree with TRBD1. This CDR3 region has 15 residues. The germline CDR1 and CDR2 sequences are MDHEN and SYDVKM. The J segment lost 4 bases and the V segment lost 6 bases, leaving 9 bases of the junction unmatched. The CDR3 DNA is TGTGCCAGCAGCTCACTTAGGACAGGGGTCTATGGCTACACCTTC. Protein: CASSSLRTGVYGYTF.

This clone was detected only once. This rearrangement joins TRBV4-2 to TRBJ1-3; D might be TRBD1 (6 bases). V was shortened by 2 bases and J by 1 base, with 21 bases between the two germline ends. Germline loops: CDR1 LGHNA, CDR2 YNFKEQ. This CDR3 region has 19 residues. CDR3: CASSQNDRIGYESGNTIYF. In DNA, the CDR3 is TGTGCCAGCAGCCAAAACGACAGGATTGGTTATGAGTCTGGAAACACCATATATTTT.

The rearrangement links TRBV10-1 to TRBJ1-4; D gene unclear. V lost 2 bases and J lost 0, with 13 bases in between. This CDR3 is built from 17 residues. Per germline, CDR1 WNHNN and CDR2 SYGVQD (reference sequence). CDR3 amino acids: CASSEVARVPTNEKLFF. In DNA form, the CDR3 reads TGCGCCAGCAGTGAGGTCGCACGGGTCCCAACTAATGAAAAACTGTTTTTT.

The rearrangement links TRBV28 to TRBJ1-5; 7 positions agree with TRBD1. After removal of 6 bases from V and 3 bases from J, the junction contained 5 bases not matched to a gene. CDR3 length: 14 amino acids. Germline-derived CDR1 and CDR2 are MDHEN and SYDVKM. CDR3 nucleotide sequence: TGTGCCAGCAGGTATACAGGGGACAATCAGCCCCAGCATTTT. It yields the protein CASRYTGDNQPQHF.

The rearrangement links TRBV7-8 to TRBJ2-7; the D is unclear. CDR1 and CDR2 (germline): SGHVS, FQNEAQ. This CDR3 region has 14 residues. Trimming left V 3 bases short and J 7 bases short, with 16 bases between. The CDR3: CASSFLKETGEQYF. The CDR3 bases are TGTGCCAGCAGCTTCCTAAAAGAAACCGGGGAGCAGTACTTC.

V and J are TRBV19 and TRBJ1-2; possible D gene TRBD1, 6 bases. The CDR3 is 13 amino acids. Germline lookup yields CDR1 LNHDA and CDR2 SQIVND (reference sequence). The ends were cut back, 6 bases at V and 6 bases at J, with 14 bases in the middle. CDR3 coding DNA: TGTGCCAGTAGCCGAGACAGGTTGAATGGCTACACCTTC. Its translation is CASSRDRLNGYTF.

V is TRBV27 and J is TRBJ2-1, with 9 bases matching TRBD1. This CDR3 is 17 amino acids long. The ends lost 0 bases at V and 5 bases at J; junction bases unmatched: 8. The germline CDR1 and CDR2 sequences are MNHEY and SMNVEV (reference sequence). The CDR3 region is CASSLSPGTGRHNEQFF. The CDR3 region has the DNA TGTGCCAGCAGTTTATCCCCGGGGACAGGGAGGCACAATGAGCAGTTCTTC.

As concerns this clone: It is unclear where the CDR3 begins or ends on the DNA, so no DNA is shown, and the CDR3 is as TCRdb lists it. The chain employs TRBV6-5 and TRBJ2-1; TRBD2 is the table's D call and was not checked against the DNA. The CDR3 region is 14 residues in length, termini included. Germline assignment: CDR1 MNHEY and CDR2 SVGAGI. The chain's CDR3 is CASTDGVGRGAWFF.